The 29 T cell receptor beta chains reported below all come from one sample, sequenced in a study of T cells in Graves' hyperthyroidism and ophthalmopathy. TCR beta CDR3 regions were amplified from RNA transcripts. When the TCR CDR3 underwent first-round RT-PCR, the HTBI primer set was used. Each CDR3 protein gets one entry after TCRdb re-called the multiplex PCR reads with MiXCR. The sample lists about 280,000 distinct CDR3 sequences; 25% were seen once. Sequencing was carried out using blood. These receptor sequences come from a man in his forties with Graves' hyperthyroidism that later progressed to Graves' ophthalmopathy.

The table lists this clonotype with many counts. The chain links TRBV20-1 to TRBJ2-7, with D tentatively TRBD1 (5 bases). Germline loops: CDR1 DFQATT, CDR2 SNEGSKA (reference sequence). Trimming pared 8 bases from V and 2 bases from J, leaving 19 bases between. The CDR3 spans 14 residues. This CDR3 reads CSPQTSAGPYEQYF. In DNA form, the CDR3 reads TGCAGTCCCCAAACGTCGGCAGGGCCCTACGAGCAGTACTTC.

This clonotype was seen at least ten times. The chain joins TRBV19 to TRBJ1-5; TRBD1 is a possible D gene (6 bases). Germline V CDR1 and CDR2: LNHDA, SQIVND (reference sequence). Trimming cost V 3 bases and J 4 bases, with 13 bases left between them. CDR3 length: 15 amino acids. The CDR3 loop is CASSMLAGENQPQHF. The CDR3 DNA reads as TGTGCCAGTAGTATGCTAGCAGGGGAGAATCAGCCCCAGCATTTT.

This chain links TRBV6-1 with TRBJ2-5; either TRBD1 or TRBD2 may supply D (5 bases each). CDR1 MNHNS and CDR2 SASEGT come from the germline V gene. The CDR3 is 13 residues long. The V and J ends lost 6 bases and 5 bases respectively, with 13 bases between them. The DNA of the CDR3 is TGTGCCAGCAGCGCCGGGACCGGTGAGACCCAGTACTTC. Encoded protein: CASSAGTGETQYF.

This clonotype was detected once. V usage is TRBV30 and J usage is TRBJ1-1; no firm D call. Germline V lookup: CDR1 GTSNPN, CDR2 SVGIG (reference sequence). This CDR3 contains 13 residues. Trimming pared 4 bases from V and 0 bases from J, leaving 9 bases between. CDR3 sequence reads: CAWTAAVNTEAFF. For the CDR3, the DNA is TGTGCCTGGACCGCTGCTGTGAACACTGAAGCTTTCTTT.

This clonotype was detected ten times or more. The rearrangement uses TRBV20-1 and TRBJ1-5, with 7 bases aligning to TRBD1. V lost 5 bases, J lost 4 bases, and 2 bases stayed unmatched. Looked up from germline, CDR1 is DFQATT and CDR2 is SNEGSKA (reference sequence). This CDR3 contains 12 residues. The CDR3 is CSAWDRNQPQHF. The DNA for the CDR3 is TGCAGTGCTTGGGACAGAAATCAGCCCCAGCATTTT.

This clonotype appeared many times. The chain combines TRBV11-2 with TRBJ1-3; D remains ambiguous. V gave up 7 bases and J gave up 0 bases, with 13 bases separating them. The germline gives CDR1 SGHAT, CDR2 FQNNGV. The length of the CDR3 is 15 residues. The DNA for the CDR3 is TGTGCCAGCACCGGGTGGGATAGCTCTGGAAACACCATATATTTT. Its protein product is CASTGWDSSGNTIYF.

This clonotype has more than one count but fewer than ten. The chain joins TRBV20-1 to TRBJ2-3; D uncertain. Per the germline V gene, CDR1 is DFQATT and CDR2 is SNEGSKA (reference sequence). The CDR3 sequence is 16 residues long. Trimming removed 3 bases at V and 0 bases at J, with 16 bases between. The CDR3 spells CSASPHSVQSTDTQYF. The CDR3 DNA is TGCAGTGCTAGTCCCCATTCAGTCCAAAGCACAGATACGCAGTATTTT.

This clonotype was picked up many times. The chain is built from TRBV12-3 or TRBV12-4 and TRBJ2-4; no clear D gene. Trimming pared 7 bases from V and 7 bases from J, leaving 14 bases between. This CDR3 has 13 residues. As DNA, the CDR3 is TGTGCCAGCATGGTTGGAACCATTAACATTCAGTACTTC. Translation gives CASMVGTINIQYF.

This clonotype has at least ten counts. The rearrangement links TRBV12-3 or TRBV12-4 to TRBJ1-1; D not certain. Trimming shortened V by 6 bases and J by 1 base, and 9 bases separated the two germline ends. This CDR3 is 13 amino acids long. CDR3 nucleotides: TGTGCCAGCAGACCCCGACAGAACACTGAAGCTTTCTTT. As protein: CASRPRQNTEAFF.

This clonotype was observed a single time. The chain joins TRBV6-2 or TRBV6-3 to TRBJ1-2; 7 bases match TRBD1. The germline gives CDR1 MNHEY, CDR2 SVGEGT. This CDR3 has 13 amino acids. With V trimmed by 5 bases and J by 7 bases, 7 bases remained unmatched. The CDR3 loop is CASSPRTGFGYTF. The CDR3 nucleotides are TGTGCCAGCAGTCCTAGGACAGGTTTTGGCTACACCTTC.

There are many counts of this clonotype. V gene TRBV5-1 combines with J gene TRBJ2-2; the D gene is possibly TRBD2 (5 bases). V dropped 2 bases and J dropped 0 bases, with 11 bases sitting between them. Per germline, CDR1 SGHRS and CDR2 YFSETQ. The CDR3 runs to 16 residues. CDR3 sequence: CASSFGLFANTGELFF. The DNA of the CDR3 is TGCGCCAGCAGCTTCGGACTGTTCGCGAACACCGGGGAGCTGTTTTTT.

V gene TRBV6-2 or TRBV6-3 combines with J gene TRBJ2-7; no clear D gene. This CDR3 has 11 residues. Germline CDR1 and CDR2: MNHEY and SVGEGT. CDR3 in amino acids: CATLEIYEQYF. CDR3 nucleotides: TGTGCGACACTGGAGATCTACGAGCAGTACTTC.

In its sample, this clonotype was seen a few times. The CDR3 DNA sequence: TGTGCCAGCTCACCGGCCCGGCGGGAGACCCAGTACTTC. It yields the protein CASSPARRETQYF. This sequence joins TRBV18 and TRBJ2-5; the D is unclear. CDR1 and CDR2 from the germline V gene are KGHSH and LQKENI. The CDR3 contains 13 residues. Deletions cut 3 bases from V and 5 bases from J, with 10 bases between.

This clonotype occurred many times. The DNA of the CDR3 is TGTGCCAGCAGGACACCACAGGGGGCGTACGAGCAGTACTTC. Its translation: CASRTPQGAYEQYF. The gene calls are TRBV6-1 and TRBJ2-7; TRBD1 matches at 9 bases. Germline V lookup: CDR1 MNHNS, CDR2 SASEGT. The length of the CDR3 is 14 residues. The J segment lost 4 bases and the V segment lost 6 bases, leaving 7 bases of the junction unmatched.

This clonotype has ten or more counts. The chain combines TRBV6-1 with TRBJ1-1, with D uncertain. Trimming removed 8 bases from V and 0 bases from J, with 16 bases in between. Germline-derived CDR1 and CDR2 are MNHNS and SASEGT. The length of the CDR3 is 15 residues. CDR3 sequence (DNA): TGTGCCAGCTTTGCATCAGGCTTCATGAACACTGAAGCTTTCTTT. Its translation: CASFASGFMNTEAFF.

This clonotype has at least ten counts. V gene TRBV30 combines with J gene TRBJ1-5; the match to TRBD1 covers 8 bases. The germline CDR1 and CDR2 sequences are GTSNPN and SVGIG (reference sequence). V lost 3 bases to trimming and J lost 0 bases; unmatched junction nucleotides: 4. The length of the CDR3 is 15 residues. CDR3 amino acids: CAWSPGGHSNQPQHF. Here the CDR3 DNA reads TGTGCCTGGAGCCCAGGGGGCCATAGCAATCAGCCCCAGCATTTT. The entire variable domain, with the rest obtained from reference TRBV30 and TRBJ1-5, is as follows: SQTIHQWPATLVQPVGSPLSLECTVEGTSNPNLYWYRQAAGRGLQLLFYSVGIGQISSEVPQNLSASRPQDRQFILSSKKLLLSDSGFYLCAWSPGGHSNQPQHFGDGTRLSIL.

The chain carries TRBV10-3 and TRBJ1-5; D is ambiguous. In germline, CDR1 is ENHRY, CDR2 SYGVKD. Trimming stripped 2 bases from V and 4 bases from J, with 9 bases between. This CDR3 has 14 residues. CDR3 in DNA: TGTGCCATCAGTGAGGGCCGGAATAATCAGCCCCAGCATTTT. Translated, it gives CAISEGRNNQPQHF.

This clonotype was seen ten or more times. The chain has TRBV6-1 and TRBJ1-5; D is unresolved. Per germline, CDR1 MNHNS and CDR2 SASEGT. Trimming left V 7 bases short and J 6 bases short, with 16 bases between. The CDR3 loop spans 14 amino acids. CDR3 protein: CASTTQWESQPQHF. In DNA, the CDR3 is TGTGCCAGCACTACCCAGTGGGAGAGTCAGCCCCAGCATTTT.

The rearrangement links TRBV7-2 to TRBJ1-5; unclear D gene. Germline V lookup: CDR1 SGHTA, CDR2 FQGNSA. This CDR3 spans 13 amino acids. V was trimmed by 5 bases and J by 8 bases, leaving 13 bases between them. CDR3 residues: CASSADWPEPQHF. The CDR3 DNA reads TGTGCCAGCAGCGCAGACTGGCCAGAGCCCCAGCATTTT.

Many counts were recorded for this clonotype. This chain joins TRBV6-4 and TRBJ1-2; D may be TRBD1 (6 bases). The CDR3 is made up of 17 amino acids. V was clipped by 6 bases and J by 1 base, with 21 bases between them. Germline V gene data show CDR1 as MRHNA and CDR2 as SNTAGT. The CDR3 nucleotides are TGTGCCAGCAGCCCCCCCCACCGGACAGAGTTTAACTATGGCTACACCTTC. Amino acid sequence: CASSPPHRTEFNYGYTF.

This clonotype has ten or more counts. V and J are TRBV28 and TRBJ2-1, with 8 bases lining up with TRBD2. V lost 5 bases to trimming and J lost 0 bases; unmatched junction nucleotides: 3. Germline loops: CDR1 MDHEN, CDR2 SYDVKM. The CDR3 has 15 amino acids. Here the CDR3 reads CASSPGTSSYNEQFF. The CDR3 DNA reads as TGTGCCAGCAGTCCCGGGACTAGCTCCTACAATGAGCAGTTCTTC.

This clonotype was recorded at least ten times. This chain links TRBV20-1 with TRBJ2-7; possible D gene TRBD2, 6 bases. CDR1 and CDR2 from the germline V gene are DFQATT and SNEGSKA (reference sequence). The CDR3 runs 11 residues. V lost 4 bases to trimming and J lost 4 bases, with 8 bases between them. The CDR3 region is CSAIGGYEQYF. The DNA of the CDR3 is TGCAGTGCTATAGGAGGGTACGAGCAGTACTTC.

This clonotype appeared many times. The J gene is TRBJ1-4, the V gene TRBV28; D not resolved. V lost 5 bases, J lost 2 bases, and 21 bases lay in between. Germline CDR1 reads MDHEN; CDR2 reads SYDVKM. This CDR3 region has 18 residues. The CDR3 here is CASSPAFLPRNTNEKLFF. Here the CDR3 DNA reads TGTGCCAGCAGTCCCGCTTTTCTCCCGAGAAACACTAATGAAAAACTGTTTTTT.

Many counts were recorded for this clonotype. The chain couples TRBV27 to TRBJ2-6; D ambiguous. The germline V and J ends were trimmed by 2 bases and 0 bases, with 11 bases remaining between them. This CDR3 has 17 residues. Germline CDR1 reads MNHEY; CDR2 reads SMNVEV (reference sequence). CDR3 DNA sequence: TGTGCCAGCAGTTTAAGGTCCGGCGGCTCTGGGGCCAACGTCCTGACTTTC. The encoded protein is CASSLRSGGSGANVLTF.

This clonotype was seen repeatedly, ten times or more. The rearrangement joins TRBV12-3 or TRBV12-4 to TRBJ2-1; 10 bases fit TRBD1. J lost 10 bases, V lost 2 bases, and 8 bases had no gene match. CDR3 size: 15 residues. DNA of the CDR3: TGTGCCAGCAGTTTACTCGGACAGGGGGTACCGGAGCAGTTCTTC. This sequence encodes CASSLLGQGVPEQFF.

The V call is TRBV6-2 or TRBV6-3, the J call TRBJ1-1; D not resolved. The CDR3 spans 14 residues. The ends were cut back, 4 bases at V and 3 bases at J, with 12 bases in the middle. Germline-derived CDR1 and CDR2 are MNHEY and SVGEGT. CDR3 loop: CASSSYPRDTEAFF. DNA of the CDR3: TGTGCCAGCAGTTCATACCCGAGGGACACTGAAGCTTTCTTT.

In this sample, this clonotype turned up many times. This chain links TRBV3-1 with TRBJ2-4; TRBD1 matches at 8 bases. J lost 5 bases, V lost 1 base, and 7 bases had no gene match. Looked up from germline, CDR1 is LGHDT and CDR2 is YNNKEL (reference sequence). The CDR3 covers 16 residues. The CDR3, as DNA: TGTGCCAGCAGCCAAGTTCGGCAGGGGGCAGAAAACATTCAGTACTTC. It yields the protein CASSQVRQGAENIQYF. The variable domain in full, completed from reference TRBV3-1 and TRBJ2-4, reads DTAVSQTPKYLVTQMGNDKSIKCEQNLGHDTMYWYKQDSKKFLKIMFSYNNKELIINETVPNRFSPKSPDKAHLNLHINSLELGDSAVYFCASSQVRQGAENIQYFGAGTRLSVL.

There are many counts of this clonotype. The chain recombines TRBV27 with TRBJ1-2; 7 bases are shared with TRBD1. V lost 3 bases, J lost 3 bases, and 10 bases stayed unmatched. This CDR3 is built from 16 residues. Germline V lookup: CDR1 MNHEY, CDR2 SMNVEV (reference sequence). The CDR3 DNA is TGTGCCAGCAGTTTTTCGCGTCAGGGGGGGTACTATGGCTACACCTTC. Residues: CASSFSRQGGYYGYTF.

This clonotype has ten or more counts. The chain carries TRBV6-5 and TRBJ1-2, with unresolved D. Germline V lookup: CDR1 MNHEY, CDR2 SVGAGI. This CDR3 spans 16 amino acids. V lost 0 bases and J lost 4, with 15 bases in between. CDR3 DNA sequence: TGTGCCAGCAGTTACTCGAATCCGGATCTAGTCTATGGCTACACCTTC. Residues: CASSYSNPDLVYGYTF.